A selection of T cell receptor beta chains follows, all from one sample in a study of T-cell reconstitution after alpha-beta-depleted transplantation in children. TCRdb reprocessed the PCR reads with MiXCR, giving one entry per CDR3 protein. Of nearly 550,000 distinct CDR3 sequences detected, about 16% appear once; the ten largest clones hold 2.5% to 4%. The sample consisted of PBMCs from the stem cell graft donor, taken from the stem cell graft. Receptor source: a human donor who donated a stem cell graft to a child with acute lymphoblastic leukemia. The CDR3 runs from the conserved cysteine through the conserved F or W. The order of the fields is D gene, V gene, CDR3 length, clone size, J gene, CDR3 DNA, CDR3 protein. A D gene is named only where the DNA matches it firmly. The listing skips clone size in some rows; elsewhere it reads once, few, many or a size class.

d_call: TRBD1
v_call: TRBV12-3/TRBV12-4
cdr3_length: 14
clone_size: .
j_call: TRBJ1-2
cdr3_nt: TGTGCCAGCAGCCGACAGGGAATTAACTATGGCTACACCTTC
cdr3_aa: CASSRQGINYGYTF

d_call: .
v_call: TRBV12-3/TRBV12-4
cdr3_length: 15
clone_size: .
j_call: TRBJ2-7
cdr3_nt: TGTGCCAGCAGCCGGACAGCTTCCTCCACCTACGAGCAGTACTTC
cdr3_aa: CASSRTASSTYEQYF

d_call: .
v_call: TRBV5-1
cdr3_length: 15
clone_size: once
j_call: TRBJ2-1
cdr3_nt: TGCGCCAGCAGCTTTGGAGAGGCCCTCTACAATGAGCAGTTCTTC
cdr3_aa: CASSFGEALYNEQFF

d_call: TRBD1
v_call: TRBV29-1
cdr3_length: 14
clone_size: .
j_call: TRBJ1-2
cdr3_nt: TGCAGCGTCACTCCCGGGACAGGGGTCTATGGCTACACCTTC
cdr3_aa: CSVTPGTGVYGYTF

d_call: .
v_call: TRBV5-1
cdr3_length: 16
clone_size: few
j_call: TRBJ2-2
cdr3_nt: TGCGCCAGCAGCGCCCGCGGGACTCACGGGGCCGGGGAGCTGTTTTTT
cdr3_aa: CASSARGTHGAGELFF

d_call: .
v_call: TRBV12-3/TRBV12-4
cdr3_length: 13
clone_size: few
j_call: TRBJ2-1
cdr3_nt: TGTGCCAGCAGTTCGAGTGTGAACAATGAGCAGTTCTTC
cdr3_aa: CASSSSVNNEQFF

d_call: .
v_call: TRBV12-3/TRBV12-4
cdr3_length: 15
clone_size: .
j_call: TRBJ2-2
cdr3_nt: TGTGCCAGCAGTCCAGTAGGGCCTTTAGGCGGGGAGCTGTTTTTT
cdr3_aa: CASSPVGPLGGELFF

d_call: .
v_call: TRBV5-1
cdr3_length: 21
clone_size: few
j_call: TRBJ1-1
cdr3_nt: TGCGCCAGCAGCTTGGAGCGGTTCAGTTATTGTTGCGGGGGGAGGAACACTGAAGCTTTCTTT
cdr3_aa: CASSLERFSYCCGGRNTEAFF

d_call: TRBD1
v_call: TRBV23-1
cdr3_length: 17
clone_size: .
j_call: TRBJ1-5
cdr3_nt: TGCGCCAGCAGTCTCCTCGACGGGACAGTTTTAGAACAGCCCCAGCATTTT
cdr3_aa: CASSLLDGTVLEQPQHF

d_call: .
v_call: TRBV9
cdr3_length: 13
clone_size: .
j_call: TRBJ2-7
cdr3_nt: TGTGCCAGCAGCGTAGAGGAGAGCTACGAGCAGTACTTC
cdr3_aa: CASSVEESYEQYF

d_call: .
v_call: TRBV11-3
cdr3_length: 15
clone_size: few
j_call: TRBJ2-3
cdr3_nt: TGTGCCAGCAGCCTACTCGGGTTGGGCACAGATACGCAGTATTTT
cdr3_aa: CASSLLGLGTDTQYF

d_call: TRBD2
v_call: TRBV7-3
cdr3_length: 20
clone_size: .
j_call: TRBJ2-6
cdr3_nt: TGTGCCAGCAGCTTAAAGGCGGGAGACCTCAGTATCTCTGGGGCCAACGTCCTGACTTTC
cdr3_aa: CASSLKAGDLSISGANVLTF

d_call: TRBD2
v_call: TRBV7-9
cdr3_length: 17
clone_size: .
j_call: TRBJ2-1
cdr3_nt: TGTGCCAGCAGTCCAATGGGGTTAGCGGGGTCTCGGAATGAGCAGTTCTTC
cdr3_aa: CASSPMGLAGSRNEQFF

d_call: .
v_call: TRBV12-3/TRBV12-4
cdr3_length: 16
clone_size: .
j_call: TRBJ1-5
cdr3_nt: TGTGCCAGCAGTCCAGGGACCCCCGGAGGGGCTCAGCCCCAGCATTTT
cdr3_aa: CASSPGTPGGAQPQHF

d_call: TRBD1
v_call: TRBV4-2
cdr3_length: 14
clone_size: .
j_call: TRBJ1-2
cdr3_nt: TGTGCCAGCAGCCAAGAGGACAGGTTTAGGAGCTACACCTTC
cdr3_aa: CASSQEDRFRSYTF